This TCR beta chain was captured by sequencing in a study of T-cell reconstitution after alpha-beta-depleted transplantation in children. Notes on the study in general: From surviving recipient T cells and thymic progenitors came the high day-60 TCRbeta diversity observed in some patients. By one year post-transplant, T-cell counts and diversity largely arose from T cells that were newly produced. At around two months after transplant, the alpha-beta T cells were reportedly derived from several hundred expanded clones that came from non-depleted graft cells.

The germline V gene encodes CDR1 SGHRS and CDR2 YFSETQ. V dropped 1 base and J dropped 7; count of bases not matched to a gene: 4. The CDR3 loop spans 13 amino acids. This clonotype was seen repeatedly, ten times or more. Its antigen is currently unknown. Unique molecular identifiers were incorporated when the TCRbeta library was constructed. TCRdb re-called the PCR reads through MiXCR, storing one row per CDR3 protein. The repertoire consists of some 600,000 distinct CDR3 sequences, with over 10% occurring once and the leading ten covering approximately 2.1%. The sample here was PBMCs, mostly from graft donor cells, taken 360 days after TCRalphabeta/CD19-depleted stem cell transplant. The sequence derives from a male patient younger than 18 who had a stem cell transplant for acute myeloid leukemia, so the T cells may come from the graft donor. J is TRBJ2-5 and V is TRBV5-1, with 7 bases identical to TRBD2. Here the CDR3 DNA reads TGCGCCAGCAGCTTGTTCGGCGGGGGGACCCAGTACTTC. Translated, it gives CASSLFGGGTQYF.